This TCR beta chain was captured by sequencing in a study of blood T cell repertoires in COVID-19. About the research overall: Specimens from acute and convalescent COVID-19 originated in the United States, Italy and Spain. The cDNA or gDNA used as material had been derived from T cells, B-cell-depleted T cells, or PBMCs.

As handled by the study authors: Amplification of reference gene primers provided the estimated nucleated cell counts. Clones were sequenced by immunoSEQ multiplex PCR, and TCRdb holds only the in-frame ones, with some missing. Clone size and V and J calls were adopted from that table, with D and trimming inferred from the DNA. The sample records roughly 100,000 clones, approximately 83% being singletons. V gave up 6 bases and J gave up 4 bases, with 12 bases separating them. Germline CDR1 reads SGHTA; CDR2 reads FQGTGA. CDR3 length equals 13 residues. Sequenced: peripheral blood. This chain uses TRBV7-3 with TRBJ1-1; D is undetermined. The clonotype comes from an elderly woman with active or convalescent COVID-19. The CDR3 nucleotides read TGTGCCAGCAGTATTACCACTGGCACTGAAGCTTTCTTT. Its protein is CASSITTGTEAFF.